This passage covers 31 T cell receptor beta chains from one sample sequenced in a study of a mutant IDH1 vaccine in newly diagnosed glioma. The time point is: week 35, safety follow-up. Mutant IDH1 20-mer peptide, at 300 ug, made up each vaccine dose, with topical imiquimod. Their cognate antigens are unknown. TCRdb's copy holds only in-frame clones and misses some; the assay was immunoSEQ multiplex PCR. Of around 31,000 clones detected, around four fifths appear once; the ten largest clones hold roughly 12%. Source: PBMCs, taken from a glioma patient whose treatment included an IDH1 peptide vaccine. These receptors originate from a woman aged 40-49 years with glioma.

On this clone: The sample contains more than one DNA sequence encoding this CDR3. The V call is TRBV5-1, the J call TRBJ1-3; TRBD1 might be the D (5 bases). Trimming left V 2 bases short and J 0 bases short, with 9 bases between. CDR1 SGHRS and CDR2 YFSETQ come from the germline V gene. This CDR3 has 15 amino acids. In DNA form, the CDR3 reads TGCGCCAGCAGCTTAGGCGGGGGCTCTGGAAACACCATATATTTT. The encoded protein is CASSLGGGSGNTIYF.

The chain combines TRBV5-4 with TRBJ1-2; D is possibly TRBD1 (5 bases). The germline CDR1 and CDR2 sequences are SGHNT and YYREEE (reference sequence). This CDR3 has 13 residues. The germline V and J ends were trimmed by 5 bases and 2 bases, with 10 bases remaining between them. CDR3 nucleotide sequence: TGTGCCAGCAGTGTCTCAGGGAACTATGGCTACACCTTC. Its translation is CASSVSGNYGYTF.

This clone has more than one count but fewer than ten. The rearrangement links TRBV30 to TRBJ1-1; TRBD1 aligns across 7 bases. Germline loops: CDR1 GTSNPN, CDR2 SVGIG (reference sequence). CDR3 length: 13 amino acids. Trimming at V came to 3 bases and at J to 8 bases, leaving 9 bases not matched to a gene. This chain's CDR3 is CAWSHLGTAEAFF. CDR3 coding DNA: TGTGCCTGGAGCCACCTCGGGACAGCAGAAGCTTTCTTT.

This clone came up a few times. Here the CDR3 DNA reads TGTGCCAGCAGCGTAACCGGGACAGGTGAAGCTTTCTTT. It yields the protein CASSVTGTGEAFF. The rearrangement links TRBV9 to TRBJ1-1; TRBD1 matches at 8 bases. The CDR3 totals 13 residues. Trimming took 1 base from V and 7 from J; bases not matched to a gene: 3. The V gene's germline CDR1 is SGDLS and CDR2 YYNGEE. The entire variable domain, with the rest obtained from reference TRBV9 and TRBJ1-1, is as follows: DSGVTQTPKHLITATGQRVTLRCSPRSGDLSVYWYQQSLDQGLQFLIQYYNGEERAKGNILERFSAQQFPDLHSELNLSSLELGDSALYFCASSVTGTGEAFFGQGTRLTVV.

The V and J genes are TRBV4-1 and TRBJ1-4; 7 bases are a match to TRBD1. CDR1 MGHRA and CDR2 YSYEKL come from the germline V gene. The CDR3 loop spans 15 amino acids. V shed 5 bases and J 6 bases; nucleotides not matched to a gene: 9. DNA of the CDR3: TGCGCCAGCAGCAAGGGTGACAGGGATTATGAAAAACTGTTTTTT. Amino acids: CASSKGDRDYEKLFF.

The chain carries TRBV6-5 and TRBJ2-2, with D possibly matching TRBD1 (5 bases). CDR1 and CDR2 from the germline V gene are MNHEY and SVGAGI. The CDR3 contains 13 residues. Trimming took 5 bases from V and 5 from J, leaving 9 bases between them. The CDR3 DNA is TGTGCCAGCAGTACTGACAGTACCGGGGAGCTGTTTTTT. This codes for CASSTDSTGELFF.

V and J are TRBV5-1 and TRBJ2-5; TRBD2 matches at 11 bases. This CDR3 has 16 amino acids. Germline lookup yields CDR1 SGHRS and CDR2 YFSETQ. V was clipped by 2 bases and J by 2 bases; unmatched bases: 5. The CDR3 here is CASSFIAGGIQETQYF. CDR3 nucleotides: TGCGCCAGCAGCTTTATAGCGGGGGGGATACAAGAGACCCAGTACTTC.

This clone turned up a few times. The chain links TRBV5-6 to TRBJ2-3, with TRBD1 as a possible D gene (6 bases). The germline V and J ends were trimmed by 4 bases and 0 bases, with 15 bases remaining between them. This CDR3 comprises 16 residues. Germline lookup yields CDR1 SGHDT and CDR2 YYEEEE. In DNA, the CDR3 is TGTGCCAGCAGCCACAGCCAGGGACAAAGCACAGATACGCAGTATTTT. Amino acid sequence: CASSHSQGQSTDTQYF.

This clone appeared a few times. The J gene is TRBJ2-1, the V gene TRBV2; the D is unclear. The CDR3 runs 13 residues. The V end was cut by 7 bases, the J end by 8 bases, with 15 bases between. CDR1 and CDR2 from the germline V gene are SNHLY and FYNNEI. CDR3 DNA: TGTGCCAGCAACGGACCCTTTTCTGATGAGCAGTTCTTC. This codes for CASNGPFSDEQFF. Variable domain in full (rest from reference TRBV2 and TRBJ2-1): EPEVTQTPSHQVTQMGQEVILRCVPISNHLYFYWYRQILGQKVEFLVSFYNNEISEKSEIFDDQFSVERPDGSNFTLKIRSTKLEDSAMYFCASNGPFSDEQFFGPGTRLTVL.

The chain employs TRBV6-5 and TRBJ2-1; tentative D call: TRBD2 (7 bases). CDR3 length equals 14 residues. CDR1 is MNHEY, CDR2 SVGAGI, per germline. The V gene lost 11 bases and the J gene lost 0 bases, with 14 bases spanning the gap. The CDR3 spells CAVGGRSSYNEQFF. In nucleotides, the CDR3 is TGTGCCGTCGGGGGGCGGAGCTCCTACAATGAGCAGTTCTTC.

In this sample, this clone turned up a few times. The chain has TRBV30 and TRBJ1-2; D possibly corresponds to TRBD1 (5 bases). V lost 5 bases, J lost 4 bases, and 8 bases lay in between. The length of the CDR3 is 11 residues. CDR1 and CDR2 from the germline V gene are GTSNPN and SVGIG (reference sequence). In DNA, the CDR3 is TGTGCCTGGTGGGGGGGCTATGGCTACACCTTC. Translating it yields CAWWGGYGYTF.

This sequence joins TRBV19 and TRBJ1-2; D is ambiguous. This CDR3 is 14 amino acids long. The V end was cut by 8 bases, the J end by 4 bases, with 17 bases between. CDR1 is LNHDA, CDR2 SQIVND, per germline (reference sequence). Here the CDR3 reads CASGRGEGVYGYTF. The CDR3 nucleotides are TGTGCCAGTGGCCGAGGAGAGGGCGTCTATGGCTACACCTTC.

The chain joins TRBV18 to TRBJ1-6; D remains unclear. The CDR3 consists of 15 residues. Trimming took off 6 bases at V and 7 bases at J, with 16 bases between the two ends. CDR1 and CDR2 from the germline V gene are KGHSH and LQKENI. CDR3: CASSEWASGNSPLHF. The CDR3 DNA reads as TGTGCCAGCTCGGAGTGGGCCTCGGGGAATTCACCCCTCCACTTT.

Written as DNA, the CDR3 is TGTGCCAGCAGTGAAGCGAGGAACACTGAAGCTTTCTTT. It is translated as CASSEARNTEAFF. V is TRBV6-1 and J is TRBJ1-1; no clear D. Per the germline V gene, CDR1 is MNHNS and CDR2 is SASEGT. The CDR3 sequence is 13 residues long. Trimming removed 0 bases at V and 1 base at J, with 3 bases between.

This chain joins TRBV5-4 and TRBJ2-6; no clear D. The CDR3 runs to 13 residues. V lost 0 bases and J 4 bases, leaving 2 bases between the germline ends. Germline-derived CDR1 and CDR2 are SGHNT and YYREEE (reference sequence). This CDR3 is CASSLEGANVLTF. The CDR3 coding sequence is TGTGCCAGCAGCTTGGAAGGGGCCAACGTCCTGACTTTC.

V gene TRBV7-2 combines with J gene TRBJ2-3; D not resolved. V lost 1 base and J 7 bases, leaving 12 bases between the germline ends. Looked up from germline, CDR1 is SGHTA and CDR2 is FQGNSA. This CDR3 has 14 residues. As DNA, the CDR3 is TGTGCCAGCAGCTTAGTTGGAACTGACTATACGCAGTATTTT. This encodes CASSLVGTDYTQYF.

This clone has more than one count but fewer than ten. The chain employs TRBV5-6 and TRBJ1-2, with TRBD1 as a possible D gene (6 bases). Germline V CDR1 and CDR2: SGHDT, YYEEEE. With 5 bases removed from V and 4 bases from J, the gap between germline ends came to 21 bases. This CDR3 region has 16 residues. CDR3 sequence (DNA): TGTGCCAGCAGTTTTGCCCGGGGGGGGCTTAGCTATGGCTACACCTTC. Translated, it gives CASSFARGGLSYGYTF. The complete variable domain, with remaining parts taken from reference TRBV5-6 and TRBJ1-2, reads DAGVTQSPTHLIKTRGQQVTLRCSPKSGHDTVSWYQQALGQGPQFIFQYYEEEERQRGNFPDRFSGHQFPNYSSELNVNALLLGDSALYLCASSFARGGLSYGYTFGSGTRLTVV.

J is TRBJ1-1 and V is TRBV5-1; tentatively, D is TRBD1 (5 bases). This CDR3 region has 14 residues. Germline CDR1 is SGHRS and CDR2 is YFSETQ. V lost 0 bases and J 4 bases, leaving 10 bases between the germline ends. The CDR3 spells CASSLAGVGTEAFF. DNA of the CDR3: TGCGCCAGCAGCTTGGCGGGGGTCGGCACTGAAGCTTTCTTT.

The chain links TRBV5-4 to TRBJ1-1; no definite D call. Germline CDR1 SGHNT, CDR2 YYREEE (reference sequence). Trimming left V 1 base short and J 6 bases short, with 13 bases between. CDR3 size: 14 residues. CDR3: CASSLNVGSAEAFF. The CDR3 nucleotides are TGTGCCAGCAGCTTGAATGTGGGGAGCGCTGAAGCTTTCTTT.

This chain links TRBV11-2 with TRBJ2-3, with a tentative D call TRBD1 (8 bases). From germline, CDR1 is SGHAT and CDR2 FQNNGV. The CDR3 length is 16 residues. V lost 1 base and J lost 1, with 12 bases in between. This CDR3 is CASSLGQGRGTDTQYF. In nucleotides, the CDR3 is TGTGCCAGCAGCTTAGGACAGGGGAGGGGCACAGATACGCAGTATTTT.

V is TRBV7-2 and J is TRBJ1-5; D possibly corresponds to TRBD1 (6 bases). The CDR3 runs to 14 residues. Germline loops: CDR1 SGHTA, CDR2 FQGNSA. V was shortened by 5 bases and J by 7 bases, with 15 bases between the two germline ends. CDR3 coding DNA: TGTGCCAGCAGCATCCGGGACACCGGGCAGCCCCAGCATTTT. It translates to CASSIRDTGQPQHF.

This chain uses TRBV9 with TRBJ1-5; D gene ambiguous. Germline loops: CDR1 SGDLS, CDR2 YYNGEE. V dropped 3 bases and J dropped 5 bases, with 15 bases sitting between them. The length of the CDR3 is 15 residues. CDR3 nucleotide sequence: TGTGCCAGCAGCGGGAGCTCTGGCCGGGATCAGCCCCAGCATTTT. It specifies CASSGSSGRDQPQHF.

The chain uses TRBV29-1 and TRBJ2-1; 8 bases fit TRBD1. J lost 7 bases, V lost 6 bases, and 14 bases had no gene match. Per the germline V gene, CDR1 is SQVTM and CDR2 is ANQGSEA. This CDR3 contains 15 residues. The chain's CDR3 is CSVADRYRQGNEQFF. DNA for the CDR3: TGCAGCGTGGCTGACCGTTACCGACAGGGGAATGAGCAGTTCTTC.

The J gene is TRBJ2-7, the V gene TRBV30, with D possibly matching TRBD1 (5 bases). Trimming stripped 7 bases from V and 1 base from J, with 11 bases between. Germline V gives CDR1 GTSNPN, CDR2 SVGIG (reference sequence). This CDR3 comprises 12 residues. The CDR3 spells CASGIGSYEQYF. The CDR3 DNA is TGTGCCTCAGGGATTGGGTCCTACGAGCAGTACTTC.

Points on this clone: In the same sample, other DNA sequences code for this CDR3. V and J are TRBV6-5 and TRBJ1-3; no clear D gene. CDR1 and CDR2 (germline): MNHEY, SVGAGI. The CDR3 is 14 amino acids. V dropped 5 bases and J dropped 3 bases, with 11 bases sitting between them. The CDR3 loop is CASSRGGSGNTIYF. CDR3 coding DNA: TGTGCCAGCAGTCGTGGAGGGAGTGGAAACACCATATATTTT.

This rearrangement joins TRBV9 to TRBJ1-3; D perhaps matches TRBD1 (5 bases). Trimming took 0 bases from V and 4 from J, leaving 11 bases between them. The CDR3 is 15 amino acids. Germline V gene lookup returns CDR1 SGDLS and CDR2 YYNGEE. CDR3 sequence: CASSVGDRLGNTIYF. CDR3 nucleotide sequence: TGTGCCAGCAGCGTAGGGGACCGATTAGGAAACACCATATATTTT.

The chain combines TRBV7-9 with TRBJ1-4; TRBD1 might be the D (5 bases). The CDR3 extends over 13 amino acids. Germline CDR1 is SEHNR and CDR2 is FQNEAQ (reference sequence). Trimming removed 3 bases from V and 7 bases from J, with 9 bases in between. This chain's CDR3 is CASSFSRAEKLFF. CDR3 bases: TGTGCCAGCAGCTTTTCCAGGGCTGAAAAACTGTTTTTT.

V usage is TRBV7-6 and J usage is TRBJ1-5; D might be TRBD1 (5 bases). CDR1 and CDR2 (germline): SGHVS, FNYEAQ. The length of the CDR3 is 17 residues. The ends were cut back, 4 bases at V and 5 bases at J, with 21 bases in the middle. In DNA form, the CDR3 reads TGTGCCAGCAGCTCAAACCCGGGGCAGCGGGGTGATCAGCCCCAGCATTTT. Encoded protein: CASSSNPGQRGDQPQHF.

The chain employs TRBV5-8 and TRBJ1-1; D is possibly TRBD1 (6 bases). The CDR3 spans 13 residues. The V gene lost 5 bases and the J gene lost 4 bases, with 12 bases spanning the gap. Germline V gene lookup returns CDR1 SGHTS and CDR2 YDEGEE. CDR3 amino acids: CASRFTGPTEAFF. DNA for the CDR3: TGTGCCAGCAGATTTACAGGGCCCACTGAAGCTTTCTTT.

DNA of the CDR3: TGTGCCAGCAGCGGAGGGCAGGGGGGCACTGAAGCTTTCTTT. The encoded protein is CASSGGQGGTEAFF. This chain links TRBV9 with TRBJ1-1, with 7 nucleotides matching TRBD1. The ends lost 3 bases at V and 4 bases at J; junction bases unmatched: 6. Germline V gene lookup returns CDR1 SGDLS and CDR2 YYNGEE. The CDR3 length is 14 residues.

The chain's CDR3 is CASSPRTVDSGANVLTF. The CDR3 DNA sequence: TGTGCCAGCAGCCCGAGGACGGTCGACTCTGGGGCCAACGTCCTGACTTTC. The J gene is TRBJ2-6, the V gene TRBV7-2; D uncertain. The CDR3 is 17 residues long. CDR1 and CDR2 from the germline V gene are SGHTA and FQGNSA. V was clipped by 5 bases and J by 0 bases, with 14 bases between them. Full variable domain (remainder filled in from reference TRBV7-2 and TRBJ2-6): GAGVSQSPSNKVTEKGKDVELRCDPISGHTALYWYRQSLGQGLEFLIYFQGNSAPDKSGLPSDRFSAERTGGSVSTLTIQRTQQEDSAVYLCASSPRTVDSGANVLTFGAGSRLTVL.